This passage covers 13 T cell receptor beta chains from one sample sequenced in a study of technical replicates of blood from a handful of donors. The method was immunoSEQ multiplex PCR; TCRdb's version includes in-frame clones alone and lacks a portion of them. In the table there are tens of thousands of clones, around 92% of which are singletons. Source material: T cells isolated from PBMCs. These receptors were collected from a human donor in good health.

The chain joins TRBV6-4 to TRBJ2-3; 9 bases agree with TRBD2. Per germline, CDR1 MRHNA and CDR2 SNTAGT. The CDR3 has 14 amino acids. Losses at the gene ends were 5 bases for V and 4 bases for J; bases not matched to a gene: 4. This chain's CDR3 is CASSSSGTPDTQYF. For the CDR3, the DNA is TGTGCCAGCAGTTCTAGCGGGACCCCAGATACGCAGTATTTT.

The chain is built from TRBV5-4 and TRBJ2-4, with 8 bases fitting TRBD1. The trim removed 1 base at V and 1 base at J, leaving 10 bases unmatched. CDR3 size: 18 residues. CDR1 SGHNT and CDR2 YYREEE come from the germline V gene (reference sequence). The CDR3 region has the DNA TGTGCCAGCAGCTTGTCGGCAGGGGGCAGTTGGGCCAAAAACATTCAGTACTTC. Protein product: CASSLSAGGSWAKNIQYF.

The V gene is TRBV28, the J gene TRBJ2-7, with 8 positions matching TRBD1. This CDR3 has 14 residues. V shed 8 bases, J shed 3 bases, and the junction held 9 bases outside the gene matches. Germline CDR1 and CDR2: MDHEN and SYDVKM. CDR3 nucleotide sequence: TGTGCCAGCGCTTTAGCAGGGGGCAACTACGAGCAGTACTTC. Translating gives CASALAGGNYEQYF.

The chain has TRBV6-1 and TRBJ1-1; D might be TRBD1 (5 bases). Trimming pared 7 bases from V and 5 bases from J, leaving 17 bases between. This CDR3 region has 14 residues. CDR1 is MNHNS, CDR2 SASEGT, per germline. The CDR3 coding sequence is TGTGCCAGCATGGGGGTGGGACTTTGGACTGAAGCTTTCTTT. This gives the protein CASMGVGLWTEAFF.

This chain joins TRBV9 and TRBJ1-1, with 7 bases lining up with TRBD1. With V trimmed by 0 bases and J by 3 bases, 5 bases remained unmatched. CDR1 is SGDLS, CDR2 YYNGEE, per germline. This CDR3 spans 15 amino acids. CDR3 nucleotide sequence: TGTGCCAGCAGCGTAGATGCACAGGGGTACACTGAAGCTTTCTTT. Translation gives CASSVDAQGYTEAFF. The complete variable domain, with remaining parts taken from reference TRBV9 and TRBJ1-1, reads DSGVTQTPKHLITATGQRVTLRCSPRSGDLSVYWYQQSLDQGLQFLIQYYNGEERAKGNILERFSAQQFPDLHSELNLSSLELGDSALYFCASSVDAQGYTEAFFGQGTRLTVV.

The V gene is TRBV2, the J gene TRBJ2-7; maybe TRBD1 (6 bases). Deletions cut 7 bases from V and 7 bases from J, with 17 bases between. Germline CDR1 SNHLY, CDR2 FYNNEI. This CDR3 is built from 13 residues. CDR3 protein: CASTQRGGEEQYF. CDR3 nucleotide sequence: TGTGCCAGCACACAAAGAGGGGGAGAGGAGCAGTACTTC.

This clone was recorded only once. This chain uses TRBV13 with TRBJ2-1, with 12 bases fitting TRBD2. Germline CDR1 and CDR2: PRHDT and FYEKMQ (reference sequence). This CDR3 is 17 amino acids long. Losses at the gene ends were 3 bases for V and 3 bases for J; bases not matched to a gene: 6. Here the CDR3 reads CASSFDPGLAGYNEQFF. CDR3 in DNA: TGTGCCAGCAGCTTCGACCCGGGACTAGCGGGCTACAATGAGCAGTTCTTC.

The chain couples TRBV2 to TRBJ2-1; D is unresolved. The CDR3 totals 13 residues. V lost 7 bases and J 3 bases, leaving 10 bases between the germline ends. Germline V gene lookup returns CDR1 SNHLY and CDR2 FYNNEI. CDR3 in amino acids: CASTLELYNEQFF. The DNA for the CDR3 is TGTGCCAGCACCCTGGAGCTCTACAATGAGCAGTTCTTC. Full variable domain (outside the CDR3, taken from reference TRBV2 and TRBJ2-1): EPEVTQTPSHQVTQMGQEVILRCVPISNHLYFYWYRQILGQKVEFLVSFYNNEISEKSEIFDDQFSVERPDGSNFTLKIRSTKLEDSAMYFCASTLELYNEQFFGPGTRLTVL.

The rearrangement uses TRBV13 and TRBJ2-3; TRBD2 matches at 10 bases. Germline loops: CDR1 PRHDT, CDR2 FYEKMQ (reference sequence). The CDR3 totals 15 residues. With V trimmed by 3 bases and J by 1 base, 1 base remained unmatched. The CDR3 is CASSFGLAGTDTQYF. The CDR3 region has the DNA TGTGCCAGCAGCTTTGGACTAGCGGGCACAGATACGCAGTATTTT.

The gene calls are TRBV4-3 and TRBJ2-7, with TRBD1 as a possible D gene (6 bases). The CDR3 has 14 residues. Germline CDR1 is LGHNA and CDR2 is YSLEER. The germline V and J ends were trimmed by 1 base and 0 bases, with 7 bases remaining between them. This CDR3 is CASSQATGSYEQYF. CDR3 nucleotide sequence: TGCGCCAGCAGCCAAGCGACAGGCTCCTACGAGCAGTACTTC.

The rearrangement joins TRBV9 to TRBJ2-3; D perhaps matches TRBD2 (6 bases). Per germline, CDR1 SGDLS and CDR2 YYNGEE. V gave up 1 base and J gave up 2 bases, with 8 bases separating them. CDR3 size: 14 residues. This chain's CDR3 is CASSVREITDTQYF. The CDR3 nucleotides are TGTGCCAGCAGCGTACGGGAGATCACAGATACGCAGTATTTT.

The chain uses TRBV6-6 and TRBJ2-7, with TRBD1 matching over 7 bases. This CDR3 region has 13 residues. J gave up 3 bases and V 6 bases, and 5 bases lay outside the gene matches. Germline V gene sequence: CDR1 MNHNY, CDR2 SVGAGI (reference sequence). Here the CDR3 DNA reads TGTGCCAGCAGCTACCGGGACAGCTACGAGCAGTACTTC. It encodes CASSYRDSYEQYF.

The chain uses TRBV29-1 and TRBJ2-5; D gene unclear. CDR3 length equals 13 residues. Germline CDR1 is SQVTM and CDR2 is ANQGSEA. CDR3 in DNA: TGCAGTGCCATTTTTCAGGTGGGAGAGACCCAGTACTTC. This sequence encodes CSAIFQVGETQYF.